The subject of this entry is one TCR beta chain. Antigen specificity is unknown. Regarding time point: blood 4 weeks post-SBRT, at nephrectomy. This sample's treatment: 15 Gy SBRT to primary tumor, nephrectomy 4 weeks later. Only in-frame clones appear in the TCRdb table, and some are missing; sequencing was by immunoSEQ multiplex PCR. The sample contains fewer than 200,000 clones, 88% of which appear only once. The germline CDR1 and CDR2 sequences are MGHDK and SYGVNS. CDR3 length equals 12 residues. Trimming pared 4 bases from V and 9 bases from J, leaving 11 bases between. This record comes from a study of radiation and T cells in renal cell carcinoma. The study, taken as a whole, reports: Top tumor clonotypes rose in blood 2 weeks post-radiation, then contracted.

The J gene is TRBJ2-3, the V gene TRBV25-1; no reliable D call. The specimen comprised blood, sampled from a patient whose treatment included radiotherapy and nephrectomy. This receptor was obtained from a woman aged 45-65 years with renal cell carcinoma. The CDR3 sequence: CASSGPKWTQYF. The CDR3 coding sequence is TGTGCCAGCAGTGGGCCCAAGTGGACGCAGTATTTT.